Below, 27 T cell receptor beta chains from the same sample are listed, as sequenced in a study of blood T cell repertoires in COVID-19. Some clones are missing from TCRdb's copy, which holds only in-frame ones; the method was immunoSEQ multiplex PCR. The sample contains about 93,000 clones, about 77% of which appear only once. Material: peripheral blood. The receptor set was obtained from a human donor in a cohort sampled during active COVID-19.

The rearrangement links TRBV10-1 to TRBJ2-1; 14 bases map to TRBD2. This CDR3 comprises 14 residues. Germline CDR1 reads WNHNN; CDR2 reads SYGVQD (reference sequence). The ends lost 6 bases at V and 10 bases at J; junction bases unmatched: 5. The chain's CDR3 is CASSGLAGGREQFF. DNA for the CDR3: TGCGCCAGCAGCGGACTAGCGGGGGGTCGGGAGCAGTTCTTC.

Only a few counts were recorded for this clone. The rearrangement joins TRBV19 to TRBJ2-7; 7 bases are a match to TRBD1. Germline-derived CDR1 and CDR2 are LNHDA and SQIVND (reference sequence). The junction had 11 bases not matched to a gene; V was cut back by 4 bases and J by 8 bases. The CDR3 has 14 amino acids. CDR3 DNA sequence: TGTGCCAGTAGTAGGACAGGCGACACTACTCAGCAGTACTTC. Translated, it gives CASSRTGDTTQQYF.

The chain combines TRBV10-3 with TRBJ2-1, with 9 bases lining up with TRBD1. Trimming at V came to 0 bases and at J to 10 bases, leaving 7 bases not matched to a gene. This CDR3 spans 15 amino acids. Per germline, CDR1 ENHRY and CDR2 SYGVKD. The CDR3 DNA sequence: TGTGCCATCAGTGAGTCACAGGGGGCTTCTCGGGAGCAGTTCTTC. Translating it yields CAISESQGASREQFF.

The V and J genes are TRBV18 and TRBJ2-1, with 8 nucleotides matching TRBD1. CDR3 length: 15 amino acids. V lost 0 bases and J lost 9; bases outside the gene matches: 7. In germline, CDR1 is KGHSH, CDR2 LQKENI. CDR3: CASSPPSQGAGEQFF. CDR3 sequence (DNA): TGTGCCAGCTCACCACCGTCCCAGGGGGCCGGTGAGCAGTTCTTC.

The chain has TRBV18 and TRBJ1-1; 7 bases align to TRBD1. CDR3 length equals 14 residues. Trimming removed 6 bases from V and 8 bases from J; junction bases left unmatched: 12. In germline, CDR1 is KGHSH, CDR2 LQKENI. For the CDR3, the DNA is TGTGCCAGCTCGCAAAGCCAAGGGACAGCAGAAGCTTTCTTT. Translated: CASSQSQGTAEAFF.

This chain joins TRBV2 and TRBJ2-7, with a weak D call TRBD2 (5 bases). Germline V gene lookup returns CDR1 SNHLY and CDR2 FYNNEI. CDR3 length: 12 amino acids. V gave up 7 bases and J gave up 6 bases, with 13 bases separating them. The CDR3 DNA follows: TGTGCCAGCATATTAGCGCCGGGCGAGCAGTACTTC. Protein sequence: CASILAPGEQYF. Using reference TRBV2 and TRBJ2-7 for the parts outside the CDR3, the full variable domain is EPEVTQTPSHQVTQMGQEVILRCVPISNHLYFYWYRQILGQKVEFLVSFYNNEISEKSEIFDDQFSVERPDGSNFTLKIRSTKLEDSAMYFCASILAPGEQYFGPGTRLTVT.

The V gene is TRBV3-1 (or the pseudogene TRBV3-2), the J gene TRBJ1-2, with 8 bases aligning to TRBD1. Germline values: CDR1 LGHDT, CDR2 YNNKEL (reference sequence). The CDR3 contains 14 residues. Unmatched junction bases numbered 9, after V lost 8 bases and J lost 4 bases. The CDR3 DNA sequence: TGTGCCAGCCACACAGGGACAGGAGGCTATGGCTACACCTTC. Protein product: CASHTGTGGYGYTF.

The genes are TRBV28 and TRBJ1-2, with TRBD1 matching over 9 bases. From germline, CDR1 is MDHEN and CDR2 SYDVKM. There are 12 residues in the CDR3. Losses at the gene ends were 5 bases for V and 5 bases for J; bases not matched to a gene: 0. The CDR3 region is CASSGTGYGYTF. CDR3 sequence (DNA): TGTGCCAGCAGTGGGACAGGGTATGGCTACACCTTC.

The chain employs TRBV24-1 and TRBJ2-1; perhaps TRBD1 as D (6 bases). Germline V gene lookup returns CDR1 KGHDR and CDR2 SFDVKD. With 5 bases removed from V and 7 bases from J, the gap between germline ends came to 11 bases. CDR3 length: 13 amino acids. CDR3 residues: CATSGPRGNEQFF. The DNA for the CDR3 is TGTGCCACCAGTGGTCCCAGGGGAAATGAGCAGTTCTTC.

J is TRBJ1-4 and V is TRBV19; weak D call: TRBD1 (6 bases). V lost 3 bases and J 5 bases, leaving 16 bases between the germline ends. The CDR3 covers 16 residues. The germline V gene encodes CDR1 LNHDA and CDR2 SQIVND (reference sequence). The CDR3 DNA reads TGTGCCAGTAGTATTCGAGGGGCAGGGGAGAATGAAAAACTGTTTTTT. Protein: CASSIRGAGENEKLFF.

This clone was found a few times. The J gene is TRBJ1-1, the V gene TRBV27; D gene uncertain. The CDR3 has 14 amino acids. Looked up from germline, CDR1 is MNHEY and CDR2 is SMNVEV (reference sequence). V was cut by 8 bases and J by 1 base, with 14 bases left in between. This CDR3 reads CASWYHNANTEAFF. DNA of the CDR3: TGTGCCAGCTGGTACCACAACGCGAACACTGAAGCTTTCTTT.

The chain couples TRBV5-5 to TRBJ1-2; D uncertain. Germline V gene lookup returns CDR1 SGHKS and CDR2 YYEKEE (reference sequence). The CDR3 loop spans 14 amino acids. Between the trimmed V and J ends, which lost 2 bases and 6 bases, there was a span of 14 bases. CDR3 protein: CASSFQAVRNGYTF. In nucleotides, the CDR3 is TGTGCCAGCAGCTTCCAGGCAGTTAGAAATGGCTACACCTTC.

The genes are TRBV5-1 and TRBJ2-2, with unresolved D. The CDR3 has 15 amino acids. The V and J ends lost 0 bases and 2 bases respectively, with 8 bases between them. Germline assignment: CDR1 SGHRS and CDR2 YFSETQ. CDR3 nucleotides: TGCGCCAGCAGCTTGGGTTTATTCAACACCGGGGAGCTGTTTTTT. It encodes CASSLGLFNTGELFF. The full variable domain, completed using reference TRBV5-1 and TRBJ2-2, is KAGVTQTPRYLIKTRGQQVTLSCSPISGHRSVSWYQQTPGQGLQFLFEYFSETQRNKGNFPGRFSGRQFSNSRSEMNVSTLELGDSALYLCASSLGLFNTGELFFGEGSRLTVL.

This clone was detected once. The V call is TRBV5-1, the J call TRBJ2-1; D perhaps matches TRBD2 (6 bases). The germline CDR1 and CDR2 sequences are SGHRS and YFSETQ. CDR3 length: 13 residues. V lost 1 base and J lost 9, with 11 bases in between. This CDR3 is CASSLSSVGEQFF. The CDR3 DNA is TGCGCCAGCAGCTTGTCTAGCGTCGGTGAGCAGTTCTTC. The whole variable domain, filled in from reference TRBV5-1 and TRBJ2-1, reads KAGVTQTPRYLIKTRGQQVTLSCSPISGHRSVSWYQQTPGQGLQFLFEYFSETQRNKGNFPGRFSGRQFSNSRSEMNVSTLELGDSALYLCASSLSSVGEQFFGPGTRLTVL.

In its sample, this clone was seen many times. The chain carries TRBV7-9 and TRBJ1-3, with 9 bases that match TRBD1. Unmatched junction bases numbered 5, after V lost 5 bases and J lost 0 bases. The germline V gene encodes CDR1 SEHNR and CDR2 FQNEAQ (reference sequence). The CDR3 is 16 residues long. The CDR3 loop is CASSRTGAVSGNTIYF. The DNA of the CDR3 is TGTGCCAGCAGCCGGACAGGGGCCGTCTCTGGAAACACCATATATTTT.

The chain recombines TRBV5-6 with TRBJ2-7; TRBD2 aligns across 8 bases. From germline, CDR1 is SGHDT and CDR2 YYEEEE. V lost 4 bases, J lost 5 bases, and 11 bases stayed unmatched. The CDR3 contains 15 residues. CDR3 bases: TGTGCCAGCAGCCCGCTGGGGGCGGGAGGCCACGAGCAGTACTTC. It encodes CASSPLGAGGHEQYF. The variable domain in full, with the rest retrieved from reference TRBV5-6 and TRBJ2-7, is DAGVTQSPTHLIKTRGQQVTLRCSPKSGHDTVSWYQQALGQGPQFIFQYYEEEERQRGNFPDRFSGHQFPNYSSELNVNALLLGDSALYLCASSPLGAGGHEQYFGPGTRLTVT.

The CDR3 spells CASSGEGVQQYF. CDR3 bases: TGTGCCAGCAGCGGAGAGGGGGTCCAGCAGTATTTT. This chain uses TRBV9 with TRBJ2-3; D is possibly TRBD1 (6 bases). Germline CDR1 and CDR2: SGDLS and YYNGEE. V was cut by 3 bases and J by 11 bases, with 13 bases left in between. This CDR3 comprises 12 residues.

V and J are TRBV12-3 or TRBV12-4 and TRBJ1-1; TRBD1 matches 7 bases. J lost 8 bases, V lost 2 bases, and 5 bases had no gene match. The CDR3 runs to 13 residues. The DNA of the CDR3 is TGTGCCAGCAGTTTAAGGGCGGACAGGGAAGCTTTCTTT. Amino acids: CASSLRADREAFF.

The rearrangement uses TRBV25-1 and TRBJ2-3; TRBD2 matches at 8 bases. Germline CDR1 and CDR2: MGHDK and SYGVNS. The CDR3 runs 15 residues. Germline trimming cut 3 bases from V and 2 bases from J; bases unmatched to any gene: 4. CDR3 in DNA: TGTGCCAGCAGTGATAGCGGGGTATTCACAGATACGCAGTATTTT. This gives the protein CASSDSGVFTDTQYF.

This rearrangement joins TRBV5-1 to TRBJ2-2; 9 bases match TRBD2. This CDR3 contains 14 residues. From germline, CDR1 is SGHRS and CDR2 YFSETQ. Unmatched junction bases numbered 10, after V lost 7 bases and J lost 9 bases. The CDR3, as DNA: TGCGCCAGCGGCATAGCGGGAGATAGTAGGGAGCTGTTTTTT. The encoded protein is CASGIAGDSRELFF.

The chain uses TRBV7-6 and TRBJ2-1; TRBD1 agrees at 9 bases. Germline values: CDR1 SGHVS, CDR2 FNYEAQ. The V gene end was trimmed by 0 bases and the J gene end by 10 bases; junction bases not matched to a gene: 7. This CDR3 spans 15 amino acids. DNA for the CDR3: TGTGCCAGCAGCTTAGCATCACAGGGACAGGGCGAGCAGTTCTTC. The encoded protein is CASSLASQGQGEQFF.

V gene TRBV28 combines with J gene TRBJ1-2; no reliable D call. The CDR3 sequence is 15 residues long. V was clipped by 3 bases and J by 5 bases, with 16 bases between them. The germline gives CDR1 MDHEN, CDR2 SYDVKM. CDR3 sequence reads: CASSFSSQAVYGYTF. The CDR3 DNA sequence: TGTGCCAGCAGTTTCTCATCGCAGGCCGTGTATGGCTACACCTTC.

This chain joins TRBV11-2 and TRBJ2-7; D is perhaps TRBD1 (6 bases). CDR3 size: 14 residues. V was shortened by 0 bases and J by 6 bases, with 12 bases between the two germline ends. Germline CDR1 is SGHAT and CDR2 is FQNNGV. CDR3 coding DNA: TGTGCCAGCAGCTTAGATCAGCAGGGGCTCGAGCAGTACTTC. Its protein product is CASSLDQQGLEQYF.

This clone was seen more than once but under ten times. The J gene is TRBJ2-2, the V gene TRBV28; 12 bases line up with TRBD1. V dropped 10 bases and J dropped 7; count of bases not matched to a gene: 7. The CDR3 contains 14 residues. Germline V gene data show CDR1 as MDHEN and CDR2 as SYDVKM. The CDR3 here is CATRDRGLIGELFF. DNA for the CDR3: TGTGCCACCCGGGACAGGGGGCTTATCGGGGAGCTGTTTTTT.

The genes are TRBV11-2 and TRBJ2-2, with TRBD2 matching 10 bases. With 2 bases clipped from V and 1 base from J, the junction kept 4 bases outside the gene matches. CDR1 and CDR2 (germline): SGHAT, FQNNGV. The CDR3 sequence is 17 residues long. The CDR3 nucleotides are TGTGCCAGCAGCTTACGGACTAGCGGACTGAACACCGGGGAGCTGTTTTTT. Its protein product is CASSLRTSGLNTGELFF.

In DNA form, the CDR3 reads TGCGCCAGCAGCTTCCCCTCCGGGACAGGCACAGATACGCAGTATTTT. As protein: CASSFPSGTGTDTQYF. The chain recombines TRBV5-1 with TRBJ2-3; 7 bases map to TRBD1. This CDR3 contains 16 residues. Trimming removed 2 bases from V and 1 base from J; junction bases left unmatched: 7. Germline CDR1 is SGHRS and CDR2 is YFSETQ.

The chain employs TRBV14 and TRBJ2-7; D not certain. The CDR3 has 15 amino acids. Germline V gene lookup returns CDR1 SGHDN and CDR2 FVKESK. Trimming shortened V by 0 bases and J by 1 base, and 10 bases separated the two germline ends. The CDR3, as DNA: TGTGCCAGCAGCCAAGATCTAATGGTATCCTACGAGCAGTACTTC. Translating it yields CASSQDLMVSYEQYF.